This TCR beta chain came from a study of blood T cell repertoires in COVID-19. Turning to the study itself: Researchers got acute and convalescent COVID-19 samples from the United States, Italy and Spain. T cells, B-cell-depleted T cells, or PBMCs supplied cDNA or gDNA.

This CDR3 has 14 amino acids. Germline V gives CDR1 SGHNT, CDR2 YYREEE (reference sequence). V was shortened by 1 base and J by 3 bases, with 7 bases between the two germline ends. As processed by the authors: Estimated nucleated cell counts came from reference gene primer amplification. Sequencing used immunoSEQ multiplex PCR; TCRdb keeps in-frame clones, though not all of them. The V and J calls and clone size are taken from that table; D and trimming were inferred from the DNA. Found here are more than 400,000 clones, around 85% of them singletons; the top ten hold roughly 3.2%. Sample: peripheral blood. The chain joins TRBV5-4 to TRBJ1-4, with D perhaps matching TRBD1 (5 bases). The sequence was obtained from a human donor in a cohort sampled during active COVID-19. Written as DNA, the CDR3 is TGTGCCAGCAGCTTGAAGGGGTCTAATGAAAAACTGTTTTTT. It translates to CASSLKGSNEKLFF.